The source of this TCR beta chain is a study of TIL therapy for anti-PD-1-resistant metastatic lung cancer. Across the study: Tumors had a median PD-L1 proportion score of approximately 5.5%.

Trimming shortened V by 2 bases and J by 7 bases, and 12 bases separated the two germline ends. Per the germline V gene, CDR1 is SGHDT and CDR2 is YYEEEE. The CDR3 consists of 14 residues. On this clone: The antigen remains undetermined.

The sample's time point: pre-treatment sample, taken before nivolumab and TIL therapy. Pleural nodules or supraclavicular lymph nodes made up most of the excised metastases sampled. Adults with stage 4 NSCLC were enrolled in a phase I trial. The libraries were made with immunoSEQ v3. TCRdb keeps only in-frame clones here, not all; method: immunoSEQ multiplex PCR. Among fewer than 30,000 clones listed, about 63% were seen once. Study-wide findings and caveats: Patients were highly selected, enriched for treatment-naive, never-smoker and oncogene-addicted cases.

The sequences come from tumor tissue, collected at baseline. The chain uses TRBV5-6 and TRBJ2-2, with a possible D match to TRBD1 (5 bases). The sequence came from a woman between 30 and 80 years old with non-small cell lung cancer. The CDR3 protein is CASSFQGRDGELFF. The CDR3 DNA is TGTGCCAGCAGCTTCCAGGGAAGGGACGGGGAGCTGTTTTTT.